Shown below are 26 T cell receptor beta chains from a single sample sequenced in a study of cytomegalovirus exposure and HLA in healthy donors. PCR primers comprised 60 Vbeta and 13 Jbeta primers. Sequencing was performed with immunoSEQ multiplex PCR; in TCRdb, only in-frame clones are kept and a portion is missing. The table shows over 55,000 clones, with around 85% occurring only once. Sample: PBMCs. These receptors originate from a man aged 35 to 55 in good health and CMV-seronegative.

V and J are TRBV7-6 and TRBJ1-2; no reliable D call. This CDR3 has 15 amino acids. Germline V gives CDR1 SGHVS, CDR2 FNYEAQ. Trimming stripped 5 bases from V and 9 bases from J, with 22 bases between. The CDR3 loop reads CASSPLVSAIRSYTF. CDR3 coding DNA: TGTGCCAGCAGCCCCCTAGTTAGTGCCATTAGGAGCTACACCTTC. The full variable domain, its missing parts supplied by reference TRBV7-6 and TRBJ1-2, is GAGVSQSPRYKVTKRGQDVALRCDPISGHVSLYWYRQALGQGPEFLTYFNYEAQQDKSGLPNDRFSAERPEGSISTLTIQRTEQRDSAMYRCASSPLVSAIRSYTFGSGTRLTVV.

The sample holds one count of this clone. CDR3 residues: CASSQDGNSGNTIYF. In DNA form, the CDR3 reads TGTGCCAGCAGCCAAGACGGGAACTCTGGAAACACCATATATTTT. The chain has TRBV4-2 and TRBJ1-3; D is unclear. The CDR3 spans 15 residues. Germline lookup yields CDR1 LGHNA and CDR2 YNFKEQ. Trimming stripped 0 bases from V and 0 bases from J, with 6 bases between.

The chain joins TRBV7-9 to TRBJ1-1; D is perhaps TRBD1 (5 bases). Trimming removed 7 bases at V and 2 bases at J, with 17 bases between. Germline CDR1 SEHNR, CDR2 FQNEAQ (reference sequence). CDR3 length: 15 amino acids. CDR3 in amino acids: CASIRGGQGNTEAFF. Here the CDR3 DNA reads TGTGCCAGCATCCGGGGGGGTCAGGGAAACACTGAAGCTTTCTTT.

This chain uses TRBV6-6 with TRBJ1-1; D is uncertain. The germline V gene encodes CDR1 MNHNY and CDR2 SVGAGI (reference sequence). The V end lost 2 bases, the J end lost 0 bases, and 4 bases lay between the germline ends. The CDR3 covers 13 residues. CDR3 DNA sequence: TGTGCCAGCAGTTACGCGGTGAACACTGAAGCTTTCTTT. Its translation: CASSYAVNTEAFF.

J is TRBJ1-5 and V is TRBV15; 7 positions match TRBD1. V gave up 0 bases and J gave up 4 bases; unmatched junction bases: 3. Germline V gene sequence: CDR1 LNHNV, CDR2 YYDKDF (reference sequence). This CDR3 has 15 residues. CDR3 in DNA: TGTGCCACCAGCAGAGACCGCAGGGGGAATCAGCCCCAGCATTTT. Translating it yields CATSRDRRGNQPQHF.

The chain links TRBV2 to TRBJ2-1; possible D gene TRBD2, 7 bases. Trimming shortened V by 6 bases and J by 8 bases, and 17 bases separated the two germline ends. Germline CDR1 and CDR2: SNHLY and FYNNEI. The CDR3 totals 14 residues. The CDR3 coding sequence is TGTGCCAGCAGGGGGGGGCAGGGGACTCATGAGCAGTTCTTC. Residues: CASRGGQGTHEQFF.

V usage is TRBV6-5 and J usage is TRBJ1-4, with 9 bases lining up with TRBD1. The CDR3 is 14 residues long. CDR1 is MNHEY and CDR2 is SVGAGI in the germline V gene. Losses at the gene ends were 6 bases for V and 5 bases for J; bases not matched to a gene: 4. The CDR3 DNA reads TGTGCCAGCAGGGACAGGGGAGGGAATGAAAAACTGTTTTTT. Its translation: CASRDRGGNEKLFF.

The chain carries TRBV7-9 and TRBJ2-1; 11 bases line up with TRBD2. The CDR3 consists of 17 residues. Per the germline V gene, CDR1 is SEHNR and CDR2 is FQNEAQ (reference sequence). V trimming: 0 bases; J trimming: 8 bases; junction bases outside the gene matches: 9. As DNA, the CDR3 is TGTGCCAGCAGCTTAGCTGGGCTAGCGGGGGGCTGGGATGAGCAGTTCTTC. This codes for CASSLAGLAGGWDEQFF.

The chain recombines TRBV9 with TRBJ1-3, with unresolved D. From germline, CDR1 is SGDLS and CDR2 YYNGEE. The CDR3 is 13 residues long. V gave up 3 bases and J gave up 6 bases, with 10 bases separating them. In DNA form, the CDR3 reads TGTGCCAGCAGCGCACAGAGGGCAAACACCATATATTTT. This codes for CASSAQRANTIYF. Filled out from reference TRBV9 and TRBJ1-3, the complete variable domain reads DSGVTQTPKHLITATGQRVTLRCSPRSGDLSVYWYQQSLDQGLQFLIQYYNGEERAKGNILERFSAQQFPDLHSELNLSSLELGDSALYFCASSAQRANTIYFGEGSWLTVV.

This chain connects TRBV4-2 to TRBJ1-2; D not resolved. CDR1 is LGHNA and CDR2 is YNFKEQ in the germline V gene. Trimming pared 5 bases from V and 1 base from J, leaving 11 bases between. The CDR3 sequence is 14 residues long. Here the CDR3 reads CASSAIGGNYGYTF. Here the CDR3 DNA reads TGTGCCAGCAGCGCAATCGGTGGTAACTATGGCTACACCTTC.

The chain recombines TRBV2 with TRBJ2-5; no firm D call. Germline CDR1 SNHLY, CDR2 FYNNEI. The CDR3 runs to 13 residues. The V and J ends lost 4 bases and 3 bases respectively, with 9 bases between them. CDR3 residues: CASSVNREETQYF. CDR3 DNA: TGTGCCAGCAGTGTGAACAGAGAAGAGACCCAGTACTTC.

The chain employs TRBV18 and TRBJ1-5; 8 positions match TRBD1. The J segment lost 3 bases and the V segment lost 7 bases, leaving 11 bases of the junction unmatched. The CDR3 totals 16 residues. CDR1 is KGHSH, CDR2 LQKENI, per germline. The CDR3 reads CASLKDRVRSNQPQHF. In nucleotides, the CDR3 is TGTGCCAGCTTAAAGGACAGGGTACGGTCCAATCAGCCCCAGCATTTT.

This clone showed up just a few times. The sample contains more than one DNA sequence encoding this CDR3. CDR3 protein: CASSYSPGGDTEAFF. The CDR3 DNA sequence: TGTGCCAGCAGTTACTCCCCAGGGGGAGACACTGAAGCTTTCTTT. The chain recombines TRBV6-5 with TRBJ1-1, with 7 bases that match TRBD1. Germline-derived CDR1 and CDR2 are MNHEY and SVGAGI. There are 15 residues in the CDR3. Trimming at V came to 0 bases and at J to 3 bases, leaving 4 bases not matched to a gene.

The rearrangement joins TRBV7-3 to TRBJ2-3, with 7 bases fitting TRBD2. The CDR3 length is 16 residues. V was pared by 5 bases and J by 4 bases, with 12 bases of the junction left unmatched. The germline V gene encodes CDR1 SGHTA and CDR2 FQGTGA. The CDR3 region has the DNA TGTGCCAGCAGCCCCGGGACGCGGGGGAGCGCAGATACGCAGTATTTT. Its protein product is CASSPGTRGSADTQYF.

CDR3 amino acids: CASAGEDYGYTF. CDR3 coding DNA: TGTGCCAGCGCCGGGGAGGACTATGGCTACACCTTC. The chain joins TRBV11-3 to TRBJ1-2; no definite D call. Germline assignment: CDR1 SGHNT and CDR2 YENEEA. V shed 8 bases and J shed 3 bases, with 10 bases lying between them. CDR3 length: 12 amino acids. Full variable domain (outside the CDR3, taken from reference TRBV11-3 and TRBJ1-2): EAGVVQSPRYKIIEKKQPVAFWCNPISGHNTLYWYLQNLGQGPELLIRYENEEAVDDSQLPKDRFSAERLKGVDSTLKIQPAELGDSAVYLCASAGEDYGYTFGSGTRLTVV.

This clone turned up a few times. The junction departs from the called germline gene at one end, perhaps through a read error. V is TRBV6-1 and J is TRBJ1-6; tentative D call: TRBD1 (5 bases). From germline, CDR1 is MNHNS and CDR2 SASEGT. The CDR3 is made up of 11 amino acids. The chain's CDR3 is CASTTGTGEEF. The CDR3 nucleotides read TGTGCCAGCACCACCGGGACTGGAGAGGAGTTT.

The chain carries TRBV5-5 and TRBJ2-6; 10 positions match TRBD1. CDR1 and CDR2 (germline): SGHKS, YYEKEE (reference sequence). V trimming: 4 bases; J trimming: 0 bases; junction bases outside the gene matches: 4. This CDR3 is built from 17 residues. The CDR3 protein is CASSRQGASSGANVLTF. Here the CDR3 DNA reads TGTGCCAGCAGCCGACAGGGGGCCTCCTCTGGGGCCAACGTCCTGACTTTC.

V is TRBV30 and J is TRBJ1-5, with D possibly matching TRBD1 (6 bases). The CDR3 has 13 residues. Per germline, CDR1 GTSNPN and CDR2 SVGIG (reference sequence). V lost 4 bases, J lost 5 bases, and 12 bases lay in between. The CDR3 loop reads CAWTEAGDQPQHF. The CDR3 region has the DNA TGTGCCTGGACAGAGGCAGGGGATCAGCCCCAGCATTTT.

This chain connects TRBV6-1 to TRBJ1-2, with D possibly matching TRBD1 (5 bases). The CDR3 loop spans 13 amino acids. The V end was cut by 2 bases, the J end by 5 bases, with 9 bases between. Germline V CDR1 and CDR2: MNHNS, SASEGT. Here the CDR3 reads CASSETGLYGYTF. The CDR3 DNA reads TGTGCCAGCAGTGAAACAGGTCTTTATGGCTACACCTTC.

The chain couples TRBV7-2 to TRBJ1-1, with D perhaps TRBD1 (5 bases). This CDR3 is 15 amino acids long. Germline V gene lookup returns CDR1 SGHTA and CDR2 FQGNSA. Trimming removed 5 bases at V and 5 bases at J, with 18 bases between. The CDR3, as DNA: TGTGCCAGCAGCCCAGTCGTACTTAGGGGTACTGAAGCTTTCTTT. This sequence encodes CASSPVVLRGTEAFF.

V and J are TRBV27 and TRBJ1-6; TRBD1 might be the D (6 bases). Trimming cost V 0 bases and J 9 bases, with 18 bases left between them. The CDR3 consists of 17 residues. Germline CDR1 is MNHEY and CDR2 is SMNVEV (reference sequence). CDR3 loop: CASSLSGGGRVTSPLHF. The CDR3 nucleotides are TGTGCCAGCAGTTTATCGGGAGGGGGACGTGTTACTTCACCCCTCCACTTT.

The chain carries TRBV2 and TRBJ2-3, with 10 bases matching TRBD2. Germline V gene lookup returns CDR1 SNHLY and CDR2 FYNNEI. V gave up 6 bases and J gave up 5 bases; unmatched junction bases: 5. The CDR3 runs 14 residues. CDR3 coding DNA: TGTGCCAGCAGACTACTAGCGGGGCAAGATACGCAGTATTTT. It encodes CASRLLAGQDTQYF.

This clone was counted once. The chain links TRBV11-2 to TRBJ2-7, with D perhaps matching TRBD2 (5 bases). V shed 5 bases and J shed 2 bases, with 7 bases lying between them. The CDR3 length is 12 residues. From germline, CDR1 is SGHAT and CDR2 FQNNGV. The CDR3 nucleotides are TGTGCCAGCAGCAGGGAGACCTACGAGCAGTACTTC. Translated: CASSRETYEQYF.

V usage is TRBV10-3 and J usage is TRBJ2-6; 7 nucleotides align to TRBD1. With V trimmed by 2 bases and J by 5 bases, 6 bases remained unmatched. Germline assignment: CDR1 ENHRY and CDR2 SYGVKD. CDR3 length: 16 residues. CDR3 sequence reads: CAISERQGNRANVLTF. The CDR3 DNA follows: TGTGCCATCAGTGAGAGACAGGGAAACAGGGCCAACGTCCTGACTTTC.

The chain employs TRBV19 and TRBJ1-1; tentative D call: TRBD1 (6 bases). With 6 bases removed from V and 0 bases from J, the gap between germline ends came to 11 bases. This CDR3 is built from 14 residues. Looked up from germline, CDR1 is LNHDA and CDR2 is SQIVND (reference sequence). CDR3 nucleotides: TGTGCCAGTAGACGTGGACAGATGAACACTGAAGCTTTCTTT. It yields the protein CASRRGQMNTEAFF.

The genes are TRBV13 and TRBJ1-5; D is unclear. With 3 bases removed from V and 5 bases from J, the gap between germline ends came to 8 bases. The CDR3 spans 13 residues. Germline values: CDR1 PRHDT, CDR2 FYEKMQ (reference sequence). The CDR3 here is CASSFYRDQPQHF. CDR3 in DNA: TGTGCCAGCAGCTTCTATCGGGATCAGCCCCAGCATTTT.